The text below deals with one T cell receptor beta chain. Its specificity is unknown. This specimen comes from a study of T cells in Graves' hyperthyroidism and ophthalmopathy. Overall study context: Peripheral blood specimens were obtained at initial diagnosis, prior to any treatment.

The CDR3 covers 16 residues. Germline V gives CDR1 LNHDA, CDR2 SQIVND (reference sequence). Trimming left V 3 bases short and J 5 bases short, with 17 bases between. Overall study findings and caveats: Most thyroid clonotypes expanded above 0.001 appeared in blood too. Ophthalmopathy prediction by the model preceded onset by a median approximately six months.

Amplification targeted TCR beta CDR3 regions from RNA transcripts. TCR CDR3 regions were first amplified by RT-PCR with HTBI primers. TCRdb re-called the multiplex PCR reads through MiXCR, storing one row per CDR3 protein. Here the sample spans about 250,000 distinct CDR3 sequences, around 26% being singletons. Sequencing input: blood. The sequence derives from a woman in her 40s with Graves' ophthalmopathy. The genes are TRBV19 and TRBJ1-5, with D tentatively TRBD1 (5 bases). The CDR3 DNA follows: TGTGCCAGTAGTATTCGGATACAGGCCGTTGATCAGCCCCAGCATTTT. Translated, it gives CASSIRIQAVDQPQHF.